This T cell receptor beta chain was obtained from a study of cytomegalovirus exposure and HLA in healthy donors. Study-wide points: Later on, a genetic analysis was performed. It linked a missense variant in DCLRE1C with V- and J-gene trimming of TCR beta. Over 15,000 TCR beta sequences were associated with HLA alleles at 0.05 false discovery rate in a later analysis.

This PCR relied on a set of 60 Vbeta primers and 13 Jbeta primers. Clones were sequenced by immunoSEQ multiplex PCR, and TCRdb holds only the in-frame ones, with some missing. The sample consists of around 110,000 clones, 75% to 90% of them appearing once. The CDR3 has 14 amino acids. V lost 0 bases to trimming and J lost 5 bases; unmatched junction nucleotides: 4. The germline CDR1 and CDR2 sequences are SGHRS and YFSETQ. Comments on this clone: Its target is not known.

The specimen sequenced was PBMCs. The chain carries TRBV5-1 and TRBJ2-7; 8 nucleotides align to TRBD1. This clonotype was sampled from a man aged 30 to 39 in good health and CMV-seronegative. The CDR3 DNA is TGCGCCAGCAGCTTGGAACCGGGACAGGACGAGCAGTACTTC. It translates to CASSLEPGQDEQYF.